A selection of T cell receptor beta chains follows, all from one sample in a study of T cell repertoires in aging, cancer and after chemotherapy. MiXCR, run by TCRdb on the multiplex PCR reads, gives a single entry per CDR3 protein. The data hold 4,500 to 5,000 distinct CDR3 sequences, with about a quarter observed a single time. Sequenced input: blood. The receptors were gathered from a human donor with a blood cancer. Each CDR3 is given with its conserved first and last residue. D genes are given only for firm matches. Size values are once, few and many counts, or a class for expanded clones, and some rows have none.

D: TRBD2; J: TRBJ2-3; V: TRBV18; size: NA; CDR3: CASSPSGGRATDTQYF; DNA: TGTGCCAGCTCACCCTCGGGCGGGAGGGCCACAGATACGCAGTATTTT
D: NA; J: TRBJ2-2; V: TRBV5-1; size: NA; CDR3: CASSSRPVWLTGELFF; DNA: TGCGCCAGCAGCTCCCGGCCGGTGTGGTTGACCGGGGAGCTGTTTTTT
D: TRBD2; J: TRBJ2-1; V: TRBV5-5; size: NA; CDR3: CASSLGGSGSYEQFF; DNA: TGTGCCAGCAGCCTCGGGGGGAGCGGGAGCTATGAGCAGTTCTTC
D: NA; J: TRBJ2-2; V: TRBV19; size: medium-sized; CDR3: CASSFGPNTGELFF; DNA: TGTGCCAGTAGTTTCGGACCAAACACCGGGGAGCTGTTTTTT
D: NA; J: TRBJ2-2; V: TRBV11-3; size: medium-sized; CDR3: CASSLDRWGHPGDTGELFF; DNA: TGTGCCAGCAGCTTAGATCGGTGGGGACACCCCGGGGACACCGGGGAGCTGTTTTTT
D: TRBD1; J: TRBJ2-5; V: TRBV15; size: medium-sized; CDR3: CATSTIWTGRETQYF; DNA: TGTGCCACCAGCACAATATGGACAGGGCGAGAGACCCAGTACTTC
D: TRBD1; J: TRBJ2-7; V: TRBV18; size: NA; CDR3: CASSRPGQTYEQYF; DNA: TGTGCCAGCTCACGGCCGGGACAGACCTACGAGCAGTACTTC
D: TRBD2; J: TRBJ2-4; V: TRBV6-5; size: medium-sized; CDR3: CASSYEAGPKNIQYF; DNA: TGTGCCAGCAGTTACGAAGCGGGACCCAAAAACATTCAGTACTTC
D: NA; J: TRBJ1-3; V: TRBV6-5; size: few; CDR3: CASGRGDSTGNTIYF; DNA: TGTGCCAGCGGAAGGGGGGATTCGACTGGAAACACCATATATTTT
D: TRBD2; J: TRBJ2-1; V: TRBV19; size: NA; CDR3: CASSRTSYNEQFF; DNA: TGTGCCAGTAGTCGGACTAGCTACAATGAGCAGTTCTTC
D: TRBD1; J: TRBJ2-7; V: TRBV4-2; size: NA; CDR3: CASSQTGGRDEQYF; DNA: TGTGCCAGCAGCCAGACAGGGGGCAGGGACGAGCAGTACTTC
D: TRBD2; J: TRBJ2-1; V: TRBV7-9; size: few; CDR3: CASRTGLAGEIYNEQFF; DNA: TGTGCCAGCAGAACGGGACTAGCGGGGGAGATTTACAATGAGCAGTTCTTC
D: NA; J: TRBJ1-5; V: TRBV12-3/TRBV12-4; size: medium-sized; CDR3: CASSFRGGSNQPQHF; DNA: TGTGCCAGCAGTTTCAGGGGCGGAAGCAATCAGCCCCAGCATTTT
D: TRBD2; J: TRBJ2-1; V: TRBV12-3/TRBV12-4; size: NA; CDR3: CASSLLAAHADNEQFF; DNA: TGTGCCAGCAGTCTACTAGCGGCTCATGCCGACAATGAGCAGTTCTTC
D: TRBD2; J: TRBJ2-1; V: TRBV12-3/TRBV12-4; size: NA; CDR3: CASSLEGLAGREFF; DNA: TGTGCCAGCAGTTTAGAGGGACTAGCGGGTAGAGAGTTCTTC
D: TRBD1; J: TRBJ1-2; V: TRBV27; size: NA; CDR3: CASSPIGQDGYTF; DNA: TGTGCCAGCAGTCCCATTGGACAGGATGGCTACACCTTC
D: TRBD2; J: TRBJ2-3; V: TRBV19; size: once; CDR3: CASSMDSSGGAPPDTQYF; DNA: TGTGCCAGTAGTATGGACTCTAGCGGGGGGGCCCCCCCAGATACGCAGTATTTT
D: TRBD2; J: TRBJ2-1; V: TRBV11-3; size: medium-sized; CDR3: CASSFPQRGSYNEQFF; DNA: TGTGCCAGCAGCTTCCCGCAGCGGGGCTCCTACAATGAGCAGTTCTTC
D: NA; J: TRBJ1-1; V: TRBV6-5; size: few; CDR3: CASRTYGPMNTEAFF; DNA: TGTGCCAGCAGGACCTACGGGCCCATGAACACTGAAGCTTTCTTT
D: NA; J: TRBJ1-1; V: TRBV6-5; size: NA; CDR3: CASSWGGNTEAFF; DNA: TGTGCCAGCAGTTGGGGGGGAAACACTGAAGCTTTCTTT
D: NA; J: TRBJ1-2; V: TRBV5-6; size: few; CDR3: CASSLVGDYGYTF; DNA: TGCGCCAGCAGCTTGGTTGGGGACTATGGCTACACCTTC
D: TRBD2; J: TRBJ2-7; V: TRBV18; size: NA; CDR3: CASSGLAGGTPISYEQYF; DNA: TGTGCCAGCTCAGGACTAGCGGGGGGTACACCCATCTCCTACGAGCAGTACTTC
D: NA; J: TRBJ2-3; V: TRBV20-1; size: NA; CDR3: CSLTSPPGNTQYF; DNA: TGCAGTCTTACTAGCCCCCCTGGAAATACGCAGTATTTT
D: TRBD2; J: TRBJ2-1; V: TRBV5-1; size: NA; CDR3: CASSRSGGARYNEQFF; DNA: TGCGCCAGCAGCCGAAGCGGGGGGGCCAGGTACAATGAGCAGTTCTTC
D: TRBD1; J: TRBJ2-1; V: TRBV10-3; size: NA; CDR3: CASSGRQGGRNEQFF; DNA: TGTGCCAGCAGTGGTCGACAGGGGGGGAGGAATGAGCAGTTCTTC
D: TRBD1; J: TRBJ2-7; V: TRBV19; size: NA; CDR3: CASSDPGTGGNYEQYF; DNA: TGTGCCAGTAGTGACCCCGGGACAGGGGGAAACTACGAGCAGTACTTC
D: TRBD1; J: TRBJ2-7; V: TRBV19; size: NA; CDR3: CASSFRPGQGYKQYF; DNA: TGTGCCAGTAGTTTCCGACCGGGACAGGGGTACAAGCAGTACTTC
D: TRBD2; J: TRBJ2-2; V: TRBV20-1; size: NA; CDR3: CSAKRTSGDAGELFF; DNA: TGCAGTGCTAAAAGGACTAGCGGGGACGCCGGGGAGCTGTTTTTT
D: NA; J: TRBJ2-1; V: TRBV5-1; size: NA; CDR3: CASSLDAGPYNEQFF; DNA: TGCGCCAGCAGCTTGGACGCGGGCCCCTACAATGAGCAGTTCTTC
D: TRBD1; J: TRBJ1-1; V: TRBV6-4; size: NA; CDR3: CASSVTGKECNWDTEAFF; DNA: TGTGCCAGCAGTGTGACAGGGAAGGAGTGTAATTGGGACACTGAAGCTTTCTTT
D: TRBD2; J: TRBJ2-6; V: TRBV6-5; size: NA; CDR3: CASTQLAGESGANVLTF; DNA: TGTGCCAGCACCCAACTAGCGGGGGAGTCTGGGGCCAACGTCCTGACTTTC
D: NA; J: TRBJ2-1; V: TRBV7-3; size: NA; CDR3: CASSESGRSNEQFF; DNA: TGTGCCAGCAGTGAATCCGGACGGAGCAATGAGCAGTTCTTC
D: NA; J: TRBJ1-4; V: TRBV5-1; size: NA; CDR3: CASSLGGAQVEKLFF; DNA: TGCGCCAGCAGCTTGGGAGGGGCCCAGGTGGAAAAACTGTTTTTT
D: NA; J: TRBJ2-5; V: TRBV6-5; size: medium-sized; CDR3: CASSYSDITETQYF; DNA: TGTGCCAGCAGTTACTCCGACATCACGGAGACCCAGTACTTC
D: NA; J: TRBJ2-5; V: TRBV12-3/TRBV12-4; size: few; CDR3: CASSLRGTQYF; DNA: TGTGCCAGCAGTCTACGGGGGACCCAGTACTTC
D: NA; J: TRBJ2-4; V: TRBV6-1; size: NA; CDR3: CASSSRHLAKNIQYF; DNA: TGTGCCAGCAGCTCGCGACATCTAGCCAAAAACATTCAGTACTTC
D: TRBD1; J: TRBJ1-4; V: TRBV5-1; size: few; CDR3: CASSPGRTGENEKLFF; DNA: TGCGCCAGCAGCCCCGGCCGGACAGGAGAGAATGAAAAACTGTTTTTT
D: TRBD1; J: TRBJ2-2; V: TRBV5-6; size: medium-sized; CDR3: CASSLVQGDTGELFF; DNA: TGTGCCAGCAGCTTGGTACAGGGGGACACCGGGGAGCTGTTTTTT
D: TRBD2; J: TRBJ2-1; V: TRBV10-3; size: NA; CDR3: CAISESGRGNEQFF; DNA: TGTGCCATCAGTGAGTCGGGGCGGGGGAATGAGCAGTTCTTC
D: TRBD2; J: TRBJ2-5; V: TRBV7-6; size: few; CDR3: CASSLAGTSGQETQYF; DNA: TGTGCCAGCAGCTTAGCTGGGACTAGCGGCCAAGAGACCCAGTACTTC
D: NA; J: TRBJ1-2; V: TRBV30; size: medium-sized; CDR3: CAWSVSGNYGYTF; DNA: TGTGCCTGGAGTGTGTCAGGGAACTATGGCTACACCTTC
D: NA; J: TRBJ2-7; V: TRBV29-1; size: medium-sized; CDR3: CSVEDLSRLPYEQYF; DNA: TGCAGCGTTGAAGATCTATCTAGATTACCTTACGAGCAGTACTTC
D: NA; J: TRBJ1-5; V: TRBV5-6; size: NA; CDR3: CASSLAVSNQPQHF; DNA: TGTGCCAGCAGCTTGGCAGTAAGCAATCAGCCCCAGCATTTT
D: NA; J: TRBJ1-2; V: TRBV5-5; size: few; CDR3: CASSLGQNYGYTF; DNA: TGTGCCAGCAGCTTAGGGCAGAACTATGGCTACACCTTC
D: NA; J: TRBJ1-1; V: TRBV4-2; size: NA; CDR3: CASSPTRGNTEAFF; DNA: TGTGCCAGCAGCCCAACGAGGGGTAACACTGAAGCTTTCTTT
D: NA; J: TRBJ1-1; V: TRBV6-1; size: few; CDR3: CASSSTVNTEAFF; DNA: TGTGCCAGCAGTTCGACAGTGAACACTGAAGCTTTCTTT
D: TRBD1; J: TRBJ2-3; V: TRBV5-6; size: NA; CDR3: CASSQARDRGTDTQYF; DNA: TGTGCCAGCAGCCAGGCGCGGGACAGGGGCACAGATACGCAGTATTTT
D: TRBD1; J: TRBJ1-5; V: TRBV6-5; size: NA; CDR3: CASRGQGDVGPQHF; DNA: TGTGCCAGCAGGGGACAGGGCGATGTTGGGCCCCAGCATTTT
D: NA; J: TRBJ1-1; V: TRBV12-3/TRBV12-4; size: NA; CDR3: CASSLQQTAEAFF; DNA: TGTGCCAGCAGTTTACAGCAGACGGCTGAAGCTTTCTTT
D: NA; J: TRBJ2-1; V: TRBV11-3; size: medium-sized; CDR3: CASSYGHEQFF; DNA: TGTGCCAGCAGCTACGGACATGAGCAGTTCTTC